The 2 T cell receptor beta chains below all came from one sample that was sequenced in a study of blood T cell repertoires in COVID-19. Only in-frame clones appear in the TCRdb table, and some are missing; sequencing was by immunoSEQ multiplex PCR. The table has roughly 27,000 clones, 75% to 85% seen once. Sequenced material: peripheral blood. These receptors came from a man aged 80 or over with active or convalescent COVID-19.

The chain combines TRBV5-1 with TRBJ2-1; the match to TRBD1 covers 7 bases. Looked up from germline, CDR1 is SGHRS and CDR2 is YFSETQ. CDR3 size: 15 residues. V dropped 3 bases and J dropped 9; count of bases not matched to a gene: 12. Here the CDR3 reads CASSSTGTVETEQFF. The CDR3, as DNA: TGCGCCAGCAGCTCAACCGGGACAGTAGAGACTGAGCAGTTCTTC.

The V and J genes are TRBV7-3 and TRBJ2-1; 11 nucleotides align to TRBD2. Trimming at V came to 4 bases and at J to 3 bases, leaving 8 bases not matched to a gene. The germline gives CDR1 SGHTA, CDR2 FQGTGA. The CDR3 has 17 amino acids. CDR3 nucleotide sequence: TGTGCCAGCAGCTGGGTAGCGGGGGGGAAAAACTACAATGAGCAGTTCTTC. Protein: CASSWVAGGKNYNEQFF. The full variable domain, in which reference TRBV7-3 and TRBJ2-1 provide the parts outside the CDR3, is GAGVSQTPSNKVTEKGKYVELRCDPISGHTALYWYRQSLGQGPEFLIYFQGTGAADDSGLPNDRFFAVRPEGSVSTLKIQRTERGDSAVYLCASSWVAGGKNYNEQFFGPGTRLTVL.